This T cell receptor (beta chain) was sequenced during a study of Graves' ophthalmopathy and Graves' hyperthyroidism. Study results and caveats: Blood contained most expanded thyroid clonotypes exceeding 0.001 frequency.

CDR3 length equals 14 residues. Trimming took off 3 bases at V and 4 bases at J, with 12 bases between the two ends. This clonotype was picked up one time. Its target is unknown. Amplified TCR beta CDR3 regions were obtained using RNA transcripts as template. Investigators did first-round RT-PCR with HTBI primers, then second-round multiplex PCR. TCRdb used MiXCR to reprocess the multiplex PCR reads, holding one entry per CDR3 protein. The sample shows over 650,000 distinct CDR3 sequences, roughly two fifths of them seen only once. Ophthalmopathy cases showed moderate-to-severe activity, scoring CAS ≥3 and NOSPECS ≥4, with duration under 3 months. Physicians reached a diagnosis by relying on clinical symptoms, serum thyroxine, TRAb, thyroid ultrasound and orbital computed tomography.

The sample was peripheral blood. The TCR sequence derives from an adult man with Graves' ophthalmopathy. The chain uses TRBV12-3 or TRBV12-4 and TRBJ1-1; D unclear. CDR3 residues: CASSLVGRATEAFF. The CDR3 bases are TGTGCCAGCAGTTTGGTAGGGAGAGCCACTGAAGCTTTCTTT.